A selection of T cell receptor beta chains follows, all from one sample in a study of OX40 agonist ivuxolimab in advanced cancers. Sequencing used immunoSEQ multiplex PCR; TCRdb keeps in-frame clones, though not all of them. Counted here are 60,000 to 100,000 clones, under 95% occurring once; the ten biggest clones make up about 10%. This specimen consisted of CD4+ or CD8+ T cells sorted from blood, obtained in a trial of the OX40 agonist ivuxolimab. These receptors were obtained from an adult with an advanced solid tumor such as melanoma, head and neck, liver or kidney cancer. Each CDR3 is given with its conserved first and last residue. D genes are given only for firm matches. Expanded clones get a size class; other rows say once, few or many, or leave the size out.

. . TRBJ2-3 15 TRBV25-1 CASSGYRDSTDTQYF TGTGCCAGCAGTGGATACCGGGACAGCACAGATACGCAGTATTTT
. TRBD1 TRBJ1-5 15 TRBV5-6 CASSTDREWGQPQHF TGTGCCAGCAGCACGGACAGGGAGTGGGGCCAGCCCCAGCATTTT
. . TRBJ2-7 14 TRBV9 CASSALGGGDEQYF TGTGCCAGCAGCGCCCTGGGAGGGGGGGACGAGCAGTACTTC
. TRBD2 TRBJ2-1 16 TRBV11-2 CASREWTSGPYNEQFF TGTGCCAGCAGGGAGTGGACTAGCGGGCCTTACAATGAGCAGTTCTTC
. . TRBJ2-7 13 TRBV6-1 CASNPRGFYEQYF TGTGCCAGCAACCCTCGGGGTTTTTACGAGCAGTACTTC
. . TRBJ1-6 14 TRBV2 CASTAGGENSPLHF TGTGCCAGCACCGCGGGGGGCGAGAATTCACCCCTCCACTTT
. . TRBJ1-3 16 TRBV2 CASSETRTSSGNTIYF TGTGCCAGCAGTGAAACCCGGACGAGCTCTGGAAACACCATATATTTT
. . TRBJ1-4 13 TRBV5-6 CASSLGLNEKLFF TGTGCCAGCAGCTTAGGGCTGAATGAAAAACTGTTTTTT
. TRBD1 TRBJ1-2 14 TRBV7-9 CASSPRGRVAGYTF TGTGCCAGCAGCCCCAGGGGGCGCGTCGCTGGCTACACCTTC
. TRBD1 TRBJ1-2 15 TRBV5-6 CASSLEGGVQYGYTF TGTGCCAGCAGCTTGGAAGGGGGCGTGCAGTATGGCTACACCTTC
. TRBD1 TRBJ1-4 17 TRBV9 CASSPHIGTATNEKLFF TGTGCCAGCAGCCCCCATATTGGGACAGCAACTAATGAAAAACTGTTTTTT
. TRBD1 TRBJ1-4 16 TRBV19 CASSSSTGGTNEKLFF TGTGCCAGTAGTTCTTCGACAGGGGGTACCAATGAAAAACTGTTTTTT
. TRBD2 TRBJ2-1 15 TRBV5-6 CASSSGTTNYNEQFF TGTGCCAGCAGTTCCGGGACTACAAATTACAATGAGCAGTTCTTC
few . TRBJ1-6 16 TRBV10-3 CAISESWVGSNPPLHF TGTGCCATCAGTGAGTCTTGGGTTGGCTCCAATCCACCCCTCCACTTT
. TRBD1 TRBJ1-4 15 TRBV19 CASSIGTGADEKLFF TGTGCCAGTAGTATCGGGACAGGGGCGGATGAAAAACTGTTTTTT
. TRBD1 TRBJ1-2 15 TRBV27 CASSPGTAHSWGYTF TGTGCCAGCAGTCCGGGGACAGCCCATTCCTGGGGCTACACCTTC
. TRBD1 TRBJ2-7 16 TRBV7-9 CASSSRQGGESYEQYF TGTGCCAGCAGCTCAAGACAGGGGGGAGAGTCCTACGAGCAGTACTTC
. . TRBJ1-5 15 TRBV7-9 CASSLADGHNQPQHF TGTGCCAGCAGCCTAGCCGACGGACACAATCAGCCCCAGCATTTT
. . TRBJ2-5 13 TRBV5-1 CASSLGYQETQYF TGCGCCAGCAGCTTGGGCTACCAAGAGACCCAGTACTTC
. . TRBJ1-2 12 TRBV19 CASSPRDYGYTF TGTGCCAGTAGTCCCAGGGACTATGGCTACACCTTC
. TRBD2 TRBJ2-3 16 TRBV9 CASSVGTSGRTDTQYF TGTGCCAGCAGCGTGGGGACTAGCGGACGCACAGATACGCAGTATTTT
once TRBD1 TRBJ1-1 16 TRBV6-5 CASSYARDRGNTEAFF TGTGCCAGCAGTTACGCCCGGGACAGGGGGAACACTGAAGCTTTCTTT
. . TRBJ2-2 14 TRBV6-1 CASSDSEWAGELFF TGTGCCAGCAGTGACTCCGAGTGGGCTGGGGAGCTGTTTTTT
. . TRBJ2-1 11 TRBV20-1 CSAPLYNEQFF TGCAGTGCACCCCTTTACAATGAGCAGTTCTTC
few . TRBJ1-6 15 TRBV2 CASSEYQQGWTPLHF TGTGCCAGCAGTGAATATCAACAGGGATGGACACCCCTCCACTTT
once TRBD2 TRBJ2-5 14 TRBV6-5 CASSPAGDVETQYF TGTGCCAGCAGCCCAGCGGGGGATGTGGAGACCCAGTACTTC
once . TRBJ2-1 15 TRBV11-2 CASSPLGGRFGEQFF TGTGCCAGCAGCCCCCTGGGGGGGCGCTTTGGTGAGCAGTTCTTC
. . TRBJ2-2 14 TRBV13 CASSLFRVPGELFF TGTGCCAGCAGCTTATTTCGGGTTCCTGGGGAGCTGTTTTTT
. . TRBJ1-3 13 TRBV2 CASRDSGGNTIYF TGTGCCAGCAGGGACAGCGGAGGAAACACCATATATTTT
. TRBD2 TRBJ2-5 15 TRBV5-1 CASTQDRAGVETQYF TGCGCCAGCACCCAGGATAGGGCGGGGGTAGAGACCCAGTACTTC
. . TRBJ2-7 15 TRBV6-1 CASRAGTQAGYEQYF TGTGCCAGCAGAGCCGGGACCCAAGCGGGCTACGAGCAGTACTTC
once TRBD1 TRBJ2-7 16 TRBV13 CASSPTGQGNTYEQYF TGTGCCAGCAGCCCGACGGGACAGGGTAATACCTACGAGCAGTACTTC
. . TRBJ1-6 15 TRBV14 CASSQEQAYNSPLHF TGTGCCAGCAGCCAAGAACAGGCTTATAATTCACCCCTCCACTTT
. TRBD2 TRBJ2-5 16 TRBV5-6 CASSLAGGAPQETQYF TGTGCCAGCAGCTTGGCGGGGGGGGCCCCACAAGAGACCCAGTACTTC
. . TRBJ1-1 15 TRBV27 CASSVAEGSGTEAFF TGTGCCAGCAGCGTTGCGGAGGGCTCGGGCACTGAAGCTTTCTTT
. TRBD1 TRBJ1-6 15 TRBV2 CASTEDRGIRSPLHF TGTGCCAGCACCGAGGACAGGGGAATTCGATCACCCCTCCACTTT
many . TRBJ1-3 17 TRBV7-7 CASSLAPQGISGNTIYF TGTGCTAGCAGCTTAGCTCCCCAGGGTATCTCTGGAAACACCATATATTTT
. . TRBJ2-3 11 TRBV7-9 CASASLDTQYF TGTGCCTCAGCGAGCCTAGATACGCAGTATTTT
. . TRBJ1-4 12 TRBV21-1 CASNQYGEKLFF TGTGCCAGCAACCAATACGGGGAAAAACTGTTTTTT
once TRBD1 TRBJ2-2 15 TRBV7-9 CASSPQGGNTGELFF TGTGCCAGCAGCCCACAGGGGGGGAACACCGGGGAGCTGTTTTTT
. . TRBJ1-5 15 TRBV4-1 CASSQVKGFDQPQHF TGCGCCAGCAGCCAAGTTAAAGGTTTTGATCAGCCCCAGCATTTT
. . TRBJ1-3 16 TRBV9 CASSVGGPTDRNTIYF TGTGCCAGCAGCGTAGGAGGGCCTACCGATCGAAACACCATATATTTT
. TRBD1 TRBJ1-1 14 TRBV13 CASSVTGGNTEAFF TGTGCCAGCAGCGTGACAGGGGGGAACACTGAAGCTTTCTTT
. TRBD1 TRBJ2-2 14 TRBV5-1 CASSPTGGTGELFF TGCGCCAGCAGCCCGACAGGGGGTACCGGGGAGCTGTTTTTT
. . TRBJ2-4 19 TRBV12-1 CASSFALANPGLAKNIQYF TGTGCCAGCAGCTTTGCATTGGCCAACCCGGGTCTAGCCAAAAACATTCAGTACTTC
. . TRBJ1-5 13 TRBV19 CASSSAGNQPQHF TGTGCAAGTAGCAGCGCAGGCAATCAGCCCCAGCATTTT
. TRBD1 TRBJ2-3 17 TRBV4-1 CASSQEPGTGFVDTQYF TGCGCCAGCAGCCAAGAGCCCGGGACAGGGTTTGTGGATACGCAGTATTTT
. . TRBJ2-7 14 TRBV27 CASSLGTVLYEQYF TGTGCCAGCAGTTTAGGGACGGTTCTCTACGAGCAGTACTTC